This entry features one TCR beta chain sequence. The data were taken from a study of shared clonotypes between healthy human individuals. Sequenced by immunoSEQ multiplex PCR; TCRdb stores in-frame clones only, minus some. The sample has millions of clones, approximately 94% seen once; the top ten hold 0.85% to 1.2%. In germline, CDR1 is WSHSY, CDR2 SAAADI. V was trimmed by 4 bases and J by 2 bases, leaving 12 bases between them. This CDR3 is 15 amino acids long. CD45RO-negative, CCR7-positively selected cells formed the naive CD8 fraction, excluding terminally differentiated effector memory CD45RA+ cells.

The chain is built from TRBV10-2 and TRBJ2-1; D is undetermined. Sequencing was performed on naive CD8+ T cells sorted from blood. The sequence derives from a man between 18 and 29 years old in good health. Here the CDR3 reads CASSGRAIAYNEQFF. CDR3 in DNA: TGCGCCAGCAGTGGAAGGGCCATAGCCTACAATGAGCAGTTCTTC.